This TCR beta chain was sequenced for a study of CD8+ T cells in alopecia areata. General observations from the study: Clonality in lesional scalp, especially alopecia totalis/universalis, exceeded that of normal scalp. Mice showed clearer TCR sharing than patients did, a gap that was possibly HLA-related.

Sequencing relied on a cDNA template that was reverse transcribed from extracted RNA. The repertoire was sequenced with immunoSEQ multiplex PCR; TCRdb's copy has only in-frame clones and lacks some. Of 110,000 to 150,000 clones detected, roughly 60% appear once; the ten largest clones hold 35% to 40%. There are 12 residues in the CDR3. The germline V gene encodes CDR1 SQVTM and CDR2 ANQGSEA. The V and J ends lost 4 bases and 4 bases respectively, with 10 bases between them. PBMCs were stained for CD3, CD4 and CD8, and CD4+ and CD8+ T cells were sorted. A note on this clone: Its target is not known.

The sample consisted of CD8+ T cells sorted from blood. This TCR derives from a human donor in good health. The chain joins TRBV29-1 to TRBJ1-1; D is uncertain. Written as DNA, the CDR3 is TGCAGCGTTGCCGGGCCGGGCACTGAAGCTTTCTTT. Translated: CSVAGPGTEAFF.